This passage covers 15 T cell receptor beta chains from one sample sequenced in a study of long-term antiretroviral therapy in people with HIV. immunoSEQ v3.0 was run at survey level. TCRdb's copy holds only in-frame clones and misses some; the assay was immunoSEQ multiplex PCR. The sample holds 20,000 to 30,000 clones; roughly 85% are singletons and the top ten take 9% to 10%. Material: unsorted PBMCs, obtained 1.2 years after starting antiretroviral therapy. Receptors were obtained from a woman aged 40 to 50 with HIV.

This chain uses TRBV4-2 with TRBJ1-1; D is unclear. Trimming left V 4 bases short and J 3 bases short, with 12 bases between. Germline loops: CDR1 LGHNA, CDR2 YNFKEQ. The CDR3 length is 14 residues. CDR3 sequence reads: CASSPTDGYTEAFF. In nucleotides, the CDR3 is TGTGCCAGCAGCCCTACAGATGGGTACACTGAAGCTTTCTTT.

The CDR3 is CASSYPGLGTEAFF. CDR3 bases: TGTGCCAGCAGTTACCCGGGCCTGGGGACTGAAGCTTTCTTT. The chain is built from TRBV6-6 and TRBJ1-1; D gene ambiguous. V was cut by 2 bases and J by 5 bases, with 12 bases left in between. Germline CDR1 MNHNY, CDR2 SVGAGI (reference sequence). The CDR3 length is 14 residues.

V and J are TRBV29-1 and TRBJ2-5, with 7 bases identical to TRBD1. This CDR3 spans 13 amino acids. Trimming took 6 bases from V and 1 from J; bases not matched to a gene: 5. Germline assignment: CDR1 SQVTM and CDR2 ANQGSEA. CDR3 sequence (DNA): TGCAGCGTCGGGACAGCCACCCAAGAGACCCAGTACTTC. Protein product: CSVGTATQETQYF.

This chain links TRBV19 with TRBJ1-1; TRBD1 might be the D (5 bases). V lost 11 bases to trimming and J lost 2 bases, with 15 bases between them. Germline-derived CDR1 and CDR2 are LNHDA and SQIVND (reference sequence). This CDR3 region has 13 residues. CDR3 loop: CASKEGFNTEAFF. The CDR3 DNA sequence: TGTGCCTCCAAGGAGGGGTTTAACACTGAAGCTTTCTTT.

The chain employs TRBV7-2 and TRBJ1-2; 8 bases match TRBD1. The V gene's germline CDR1 is SGHTA and CDR2 FQGNSA. J gave up 0 bases and V 5 bases, and 8 bases lay outside the gene matches. The CDR3 runs 16 residues. For the CDR3, the DNA is TGTGCCAGCAGCCCTGGACAGGGAAGAGCTAACTATGGCTACACCTTC. Translated: CASSPGQGRANYGYTF.

The chain has TRBV2 and TRBJ1-5; no reliable D call. Germline V gene data show CDR1 as SNHLY and CDR2 as FYNNEI. V was pared by 3 bases and J by 5 bases, with 11 bases between. The CDR3 loop spans 14 amino acids. The CDR3 nucleotides are TGTGCCAGCAGTGATAAGAGCCGGGATCAGCCCCAGCATTTT. It specifies CASSDKSRDQPQHF. Together with reference TRBV2 and TRBJ1-5, the CDR3 gives the full variable domain: EPEVTQTPSHQVTQMGQEVILRCVPISNHLYFYWYRQILGQKVEFLVSFYNNEISEKSEIFDDQFSVERPDGSNFTLKIRSTKLEDSAMYFCASSDKSRDQPQHFGDGTRLSIL.

The chain joins TRBV21-1 to TRBJ1-1. TRBV21-1 has pseudogene status. This CDR3 is 14 amino acids long. CDR3 in amino acids: CASSPRTAYTEAFF. The CDR3 DNA sequence: TGTGCCAGCAGCCCCCGGACGGCGTACACTGAAGCTTTCTTT.

V gene TRBV19 combines with J gene TRBJ2-3; 8 bases align to TRBD2. This CDR3 comprises 15 residues. Trimming took 6 bases from V and 5 from J; bases not matched to a gene: 10. The V gene's germline CDR1 is LNHDA and CDR2 SQIVND (reference sequence). CDR3 bases: TGTGCCAGTAGCCCCCAGCGGGAGAGAGGAGATACGCAGTATTTT. This translates into CASSPQRERGDTQYF.

V is TRBV27 and J is TRBJ2-7, with 11 bases matching TRBD1. Trimming removed 2 bases from V and 5 bases from J; junction bases left unmatched: 5. Germline CDR1 is MNHEY and CDR2 is SMNVEV (reference sequence). This CDR3 spans 15 amino acids. The CDR3, as DNA: TGTGCCAGCAGTTTAGGGGACAGGGGGGCCAACGAGCAGTACTTC. It encodes CASSLGDRGANEQYF.

This rearrangement joins TRBV9 to TRBJ2-3; D gene unclear. CDR1 is SGDLS and CDR2 is YYNGEE in the germline V gene. Trimming stripped 3 bases from V and 3 bases from J, with 20 bases between. CDR3 length equals 17 residues. Here the CDR3 DNA reads TGTGCCAGCAGCGCCCTCTCGGGCCGAGTGGGGACAGATACGCAGTATTTT. It encodes CASSALSGRVGTDTQYF.

The V call is TRBV6-5, the J call TRBJ2-2; no definite D call. The V and J ends lost 7 bases and 4 bases respectively, with 7 bases between them. The V gene's germline CDR1 is MNHEY and CDR2 SVGAGI. This CDR3 region has 12 residues. CDR3 nucleotide sequence: TGTGCCAGCACCCTGGGCACCGGGGAGCTGTTTTTT. This encodes CASTLGTGELFF.

This chain links TRBV19 with TRBJ2-7; 8 nucleotides match TRBD2. The CDR3 covers 16 residues. Trimming at V came to 3 bases and at J to 2 bases, leaving 9 bases not matched to a gene. Germline CDR1 is LNHDA and CDR2 is SQIVND (reference sequence). Here the CDR3 reads CASSIRSGSLTYEQYF. CDR3 nucleotide sequence: TGTGCCAGTAGTATCCGGAGCGGGAGTCTTACCTACGAGCAGTACTTC.

The chain is built from TRBV5-6 and TRBJ1-5; tentative D call: TRBD1 (5 bases). Germline V gives CDR1 SGHDT, CDR2 YYEEEE. The CDR3 extends over 16 amino acids. V shed 5 bases and J shed 4 bases, with 19 bases lying between them. DNA for the CDR3: TGTGCCAGCAGGCCTTGGGGACCGGGGCCAAATCAGCCCCAGCATTTT. It specifies CASRPWGPGPNQPQHF.

The chain has TRBV7-9 and TRBJ2-1; tentatively, D is TRBD2 (6 bases). V lost 5 bases, J lost 5 bases, and 16 bases lay in between. Germline V gives CDR1 SEHNR, CDR2 FQNEAQ (reference sequence). The CDR3 has 15 amino acids. CDR3 DNA: TGTGCCAGCAGCCTATCGGGGGAAGTTCACAATGAGCAGTTCTTC. Protein product: CASSLSGEVHNEQFF.

This chain links TRBV21-1 with TRBJ1-5; TRBD1 was called by the table and not checked on the DNA. TRBV21-1 is a known pseudogene. The CDR3 loop spans 16 amino acids. CDR3 loop: CASSNRDRGHNQPQHF. The CDR3 nucleotides read TGTGCCAGCAGCAACCGGGACAGGGGGCACAATCAGCCCCAGCATTTT.